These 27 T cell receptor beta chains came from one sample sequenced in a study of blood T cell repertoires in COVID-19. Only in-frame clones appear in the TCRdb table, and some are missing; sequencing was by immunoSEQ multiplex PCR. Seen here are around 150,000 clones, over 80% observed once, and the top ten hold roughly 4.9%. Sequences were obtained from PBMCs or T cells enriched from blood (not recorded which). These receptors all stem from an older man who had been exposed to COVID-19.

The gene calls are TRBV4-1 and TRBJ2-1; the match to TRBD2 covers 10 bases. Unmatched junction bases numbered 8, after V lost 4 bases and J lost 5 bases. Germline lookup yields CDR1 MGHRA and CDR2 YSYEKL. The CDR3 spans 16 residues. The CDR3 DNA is TGCGCCAGCAGCCGGCGGGGACTAGCGAATAACAATGAGCAGTTCTTC. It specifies CASSRRGLANNNEQFF.

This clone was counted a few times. CDR3 sequence (DNA): TGTGCCAGCAGTACAGGGGAGGTCTATGGCTACACCTTC. Protein: CASSTGEVYGYTF. V and J are TRBV12-3 or TRBV12-4 and TRBJ1-2, with TRBD1 identical over 7 bases. The CDR3 runs 13 residues. The J segment lost 4 bases and the V segment lost 5 bases, leaving 4 bases of the junction unmatched.

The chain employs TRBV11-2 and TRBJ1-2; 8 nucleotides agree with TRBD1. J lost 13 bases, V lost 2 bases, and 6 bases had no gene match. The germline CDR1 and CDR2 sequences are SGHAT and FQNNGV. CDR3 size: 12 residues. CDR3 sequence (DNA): TGTGCCAGCAGCTTACCGGGACAGGTTTCCACCTTC. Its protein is CASSLPGQVSTF.

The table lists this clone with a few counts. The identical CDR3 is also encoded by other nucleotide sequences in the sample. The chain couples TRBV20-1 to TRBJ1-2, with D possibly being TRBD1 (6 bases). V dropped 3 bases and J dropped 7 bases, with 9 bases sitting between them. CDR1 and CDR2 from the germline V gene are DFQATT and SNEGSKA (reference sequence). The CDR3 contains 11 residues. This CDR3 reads CSASRGGGYTF. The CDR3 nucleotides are TGCAGTGCTAGTAGGGGGGGTGGCTACACCTTC.

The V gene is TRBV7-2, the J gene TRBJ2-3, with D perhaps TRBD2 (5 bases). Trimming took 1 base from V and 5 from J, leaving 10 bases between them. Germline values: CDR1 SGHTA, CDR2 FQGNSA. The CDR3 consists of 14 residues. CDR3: CASSLVTGRDTQYF. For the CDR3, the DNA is TGTGCCAGCAGCTTAGTGACGGGGAGAGATACGCAGTATTTT.

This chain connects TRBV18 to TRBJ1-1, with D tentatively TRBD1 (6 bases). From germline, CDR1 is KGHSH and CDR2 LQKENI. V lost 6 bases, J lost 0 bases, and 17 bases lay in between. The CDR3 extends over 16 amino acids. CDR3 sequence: CASSLLGGPMNTEAFF. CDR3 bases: TGTGCCAGCTCTCTCCTCGGGGGGCCCATGAACACTGAAGCTTTCTTT.

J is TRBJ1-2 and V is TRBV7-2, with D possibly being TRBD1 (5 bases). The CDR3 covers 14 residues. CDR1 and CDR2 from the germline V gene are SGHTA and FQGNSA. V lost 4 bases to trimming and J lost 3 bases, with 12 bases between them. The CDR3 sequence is CASSYPGAYYGYTF. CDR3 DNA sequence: TGTGCCAGCAGCTATCCTGGGGCTTACTATGGCTACACCTTC.

CDR3 protein: CASSPGQGLDYGYTF. CDR3 sequence (DNA): TGTGCCAGCAGTCCGGGACAGGGGTTGGACTATGGCTACACCTTC. The chain joins TRBV28 to TRBJ1-2, with 10 bases that match TRBD1. Germline loops: CDR1 MDHEN, CDR2 SYDVKM. The CDR3 covers 15 residues. The ends lost 5 bases at V and 3 bases at J; junction bases unmatched: 6.

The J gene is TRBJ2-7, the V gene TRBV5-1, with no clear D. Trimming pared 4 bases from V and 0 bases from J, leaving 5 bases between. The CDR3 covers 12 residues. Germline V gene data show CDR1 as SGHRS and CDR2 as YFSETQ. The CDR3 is CASSESSYEQYF. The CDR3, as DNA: TGCGCCAGCAGCGAGAGCTCCTACGAGCAGTACTTC.

DNA of the CDR3: TGTGCCAGCACCAAGGGGACAGCTAACACTGAAGCTTTCTTT. Translated: CASTKGTANTEAFF. The chain couples TRBV6-5 to TRBJ1-1; TRBD1 agrees at 7 bases. Germline V lookup: CDR1 MNHEY, CDR2 SVGAGI. CDR3 size: 14 residues. V trimming: 7 bases; J trimming: 2 bases; junction bases outside the gene matches: 7.

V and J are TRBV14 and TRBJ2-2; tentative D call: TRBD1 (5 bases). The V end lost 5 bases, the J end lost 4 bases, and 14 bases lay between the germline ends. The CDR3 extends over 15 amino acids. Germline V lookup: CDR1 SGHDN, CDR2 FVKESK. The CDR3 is CASSISGQFTGELFF. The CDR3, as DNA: TGTGCCAGCAGCATCTCAGGGCAGTTCACCGGGGAGCTGTTTTTT.

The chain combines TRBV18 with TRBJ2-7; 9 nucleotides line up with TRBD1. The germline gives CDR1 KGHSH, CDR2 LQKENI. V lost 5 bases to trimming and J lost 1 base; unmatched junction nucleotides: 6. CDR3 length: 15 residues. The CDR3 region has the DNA TGTGCCAGCTCAAACAGGGGGCAACAATCCTACGAGCAGTACTTC. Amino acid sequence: CASSNRGQQSYEQYF. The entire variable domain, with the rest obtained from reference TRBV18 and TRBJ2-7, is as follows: NAGVMQNPRHLVRRRGQEARLRCSPMKGHSHVYWYRQLPEEGLKFMVYLQKENIIDESGMPKERFSAEFPKEGPSILRIQQVVRGDSAAYFCASSNRGQQSYEQYFGPGTRLTVT.

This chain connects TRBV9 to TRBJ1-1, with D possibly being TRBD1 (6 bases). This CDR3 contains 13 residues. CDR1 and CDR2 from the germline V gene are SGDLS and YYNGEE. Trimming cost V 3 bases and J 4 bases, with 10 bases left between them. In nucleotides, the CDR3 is TGTGCCAGCAGCGCAGGGGTGAGCACTGAAGCTTTCTTT. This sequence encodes CASSAGVSTEAFF.

The CDR3: CASNLPGENNSPLHF. As DNA, the CDR3 is TGTGCCAGCAACTTACCCGGGGAGAACAATTCACCCCTCCACTTT. The chain carries TRBV5-4 and TRBJ1-6; D not certain. V was cut by 6 bases and J by 7 bases, with 17 bases left in between. CDR1 and CDR2 from the germline V gene are SGHNT and YYREEE (reference sequence). The CDR3 sequence is 15 residues long.

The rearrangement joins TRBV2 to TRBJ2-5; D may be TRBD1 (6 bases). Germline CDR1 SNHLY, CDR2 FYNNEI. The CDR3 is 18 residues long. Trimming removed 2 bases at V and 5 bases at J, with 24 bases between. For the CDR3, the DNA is TGTGCCAGCAGTGAAAGAGGGGTACAGGGAAGATTTTGGGAGACCCAGTACTTC. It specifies CASSERGVQGRFWETQYF.

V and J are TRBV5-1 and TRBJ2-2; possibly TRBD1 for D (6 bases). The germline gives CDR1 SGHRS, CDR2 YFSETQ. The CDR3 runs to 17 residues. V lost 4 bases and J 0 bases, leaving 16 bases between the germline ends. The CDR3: CASSPHPGTTNTGELFF. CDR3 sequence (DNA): TGCGCCAGCAGCCCACACCCCGGGACAACGAACACCGGGGAGCTGTTTTTT. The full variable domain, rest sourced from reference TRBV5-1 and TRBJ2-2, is KAGVTQTPRYLIKTRGQQVTLSCSPISGHRSVSWYQQTPGQGLQFLFEYFSETQRNKGNFPGRFSGRQFSNSRSEMNVSTLELGDSALYLCASSPHPGTTNTGELFFGEGSRLTVL.

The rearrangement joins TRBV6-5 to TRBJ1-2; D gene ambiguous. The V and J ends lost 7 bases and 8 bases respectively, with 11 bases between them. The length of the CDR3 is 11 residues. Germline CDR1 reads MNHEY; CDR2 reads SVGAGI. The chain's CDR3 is CASKWESGYTF. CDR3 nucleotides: TGTGCCAGCAAGTGGGAGTCAGGCTACACCTTC.

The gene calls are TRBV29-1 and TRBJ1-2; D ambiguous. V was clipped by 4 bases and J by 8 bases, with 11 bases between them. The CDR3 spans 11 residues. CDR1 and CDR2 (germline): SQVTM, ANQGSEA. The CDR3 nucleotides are TGCAGCGTTGCGGGTATCGAGGGCTACACCTTC. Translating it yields CSVAGIEGYTF. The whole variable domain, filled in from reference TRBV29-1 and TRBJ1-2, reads SAVISQKPSRDICQRGTSLTIQCQVDSQVTMMFWYRQQPGQSLTLIATANQGSEATYESGFVIDKFPISRPNLTFSTLTVSNMSPEDSSIYLCSVAGIEGYTFGSGTRLTVV.

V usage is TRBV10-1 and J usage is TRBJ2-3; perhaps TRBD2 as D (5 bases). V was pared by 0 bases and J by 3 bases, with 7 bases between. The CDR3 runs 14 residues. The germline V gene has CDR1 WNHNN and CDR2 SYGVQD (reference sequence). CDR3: CASSESTGTDTQYF. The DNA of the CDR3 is TGCGCCAGCAGTGAGTCGACGGGGACAGATACGCAGTATTTT.

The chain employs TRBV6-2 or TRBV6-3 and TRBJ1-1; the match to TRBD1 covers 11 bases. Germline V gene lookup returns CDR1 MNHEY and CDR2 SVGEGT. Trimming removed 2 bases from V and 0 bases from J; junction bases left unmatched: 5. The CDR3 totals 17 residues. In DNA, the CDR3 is TGTGCCAGCAGTTACCCGGACAGGGGGCGGATGAACACTGAAGCTTTCTTT. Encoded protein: CASSYPDRGRMNTEAFF.

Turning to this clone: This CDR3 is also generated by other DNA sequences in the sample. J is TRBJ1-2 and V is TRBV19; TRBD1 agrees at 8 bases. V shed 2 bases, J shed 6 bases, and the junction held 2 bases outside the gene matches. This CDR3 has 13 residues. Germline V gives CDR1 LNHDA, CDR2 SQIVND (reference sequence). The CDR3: CASSITGGNGYTF. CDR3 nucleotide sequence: TGTGCCAGTAGTATAACAGGGGGGAATGGCTACACCTTC.

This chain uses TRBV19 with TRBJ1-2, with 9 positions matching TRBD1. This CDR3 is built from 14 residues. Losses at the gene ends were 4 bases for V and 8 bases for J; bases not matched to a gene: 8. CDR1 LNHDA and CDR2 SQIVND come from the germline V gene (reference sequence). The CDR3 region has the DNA TGTGCCAGTAGTAGGGACAGGGTAAACGGAGGCTACACCTTC. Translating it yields CASSRDRVNGGYTF.

The CDR3 DNA is TGCGCCAGCAGCCTATTGGGACTAGCGGACGGAGAGACCCAGTACTTC. Its protein is CASSLLGLADGETQYF. The rearrangement uses TRBV5-1 and TRBJ2-5, with 11 bases lining up with TRBD2. Per the germline V gene, CDR1 is SGHRS and CDR2 is YFSETQ. This CDR3 comprises 16 residues. The V and J ends lost 4 bases and 4 bases, in that order; junction bases with no gene match: 9.

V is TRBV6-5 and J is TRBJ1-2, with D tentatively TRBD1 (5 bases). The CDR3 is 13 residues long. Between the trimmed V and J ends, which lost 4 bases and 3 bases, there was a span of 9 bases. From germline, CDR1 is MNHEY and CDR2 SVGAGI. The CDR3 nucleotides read TGTGCCAGCAGTTCCGCCAGGGACTATGGCTACACCTTC. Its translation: CASSSARDYGYTF.

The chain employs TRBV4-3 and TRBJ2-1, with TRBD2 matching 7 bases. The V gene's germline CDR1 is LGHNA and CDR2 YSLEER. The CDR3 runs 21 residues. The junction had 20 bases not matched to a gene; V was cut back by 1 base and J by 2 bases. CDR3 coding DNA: TGCGCCAGCAGCCAAGGTCTCGGGGTGTCCCTAGCGGATAGACCCTACAATGAGCAGTTCTTC. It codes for CASSQGLGVSLADRPYNEQFF.

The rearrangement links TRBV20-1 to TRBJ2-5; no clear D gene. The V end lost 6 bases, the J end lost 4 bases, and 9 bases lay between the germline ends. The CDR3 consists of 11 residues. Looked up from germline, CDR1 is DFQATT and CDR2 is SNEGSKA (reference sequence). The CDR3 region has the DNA TGCAGTGCCCAGGAAAGAGAGACCCAGTACTTC. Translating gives CSAQERETQYF.

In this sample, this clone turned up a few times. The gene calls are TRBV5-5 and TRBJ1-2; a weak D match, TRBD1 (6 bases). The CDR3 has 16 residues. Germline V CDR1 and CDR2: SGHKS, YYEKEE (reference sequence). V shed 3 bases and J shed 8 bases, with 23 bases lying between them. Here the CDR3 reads CASSSRLEAGVRGYTF. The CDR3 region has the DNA TGTGCCAGCAGCTCGAGGTTGGAGGCAGGGGTCAGGGGCTACACCTTC. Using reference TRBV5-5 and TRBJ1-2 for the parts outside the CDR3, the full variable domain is DAGVTQSPTHLIKTRGQQVTLRCSPISGHKSVSWYQQVLGQGPQFIFQYYEKEERGRGNFPDRFSARQFPNYSSELNVNALLLGDSALYLCASSSRLEAGVRGYTFGSGTRLTVV.